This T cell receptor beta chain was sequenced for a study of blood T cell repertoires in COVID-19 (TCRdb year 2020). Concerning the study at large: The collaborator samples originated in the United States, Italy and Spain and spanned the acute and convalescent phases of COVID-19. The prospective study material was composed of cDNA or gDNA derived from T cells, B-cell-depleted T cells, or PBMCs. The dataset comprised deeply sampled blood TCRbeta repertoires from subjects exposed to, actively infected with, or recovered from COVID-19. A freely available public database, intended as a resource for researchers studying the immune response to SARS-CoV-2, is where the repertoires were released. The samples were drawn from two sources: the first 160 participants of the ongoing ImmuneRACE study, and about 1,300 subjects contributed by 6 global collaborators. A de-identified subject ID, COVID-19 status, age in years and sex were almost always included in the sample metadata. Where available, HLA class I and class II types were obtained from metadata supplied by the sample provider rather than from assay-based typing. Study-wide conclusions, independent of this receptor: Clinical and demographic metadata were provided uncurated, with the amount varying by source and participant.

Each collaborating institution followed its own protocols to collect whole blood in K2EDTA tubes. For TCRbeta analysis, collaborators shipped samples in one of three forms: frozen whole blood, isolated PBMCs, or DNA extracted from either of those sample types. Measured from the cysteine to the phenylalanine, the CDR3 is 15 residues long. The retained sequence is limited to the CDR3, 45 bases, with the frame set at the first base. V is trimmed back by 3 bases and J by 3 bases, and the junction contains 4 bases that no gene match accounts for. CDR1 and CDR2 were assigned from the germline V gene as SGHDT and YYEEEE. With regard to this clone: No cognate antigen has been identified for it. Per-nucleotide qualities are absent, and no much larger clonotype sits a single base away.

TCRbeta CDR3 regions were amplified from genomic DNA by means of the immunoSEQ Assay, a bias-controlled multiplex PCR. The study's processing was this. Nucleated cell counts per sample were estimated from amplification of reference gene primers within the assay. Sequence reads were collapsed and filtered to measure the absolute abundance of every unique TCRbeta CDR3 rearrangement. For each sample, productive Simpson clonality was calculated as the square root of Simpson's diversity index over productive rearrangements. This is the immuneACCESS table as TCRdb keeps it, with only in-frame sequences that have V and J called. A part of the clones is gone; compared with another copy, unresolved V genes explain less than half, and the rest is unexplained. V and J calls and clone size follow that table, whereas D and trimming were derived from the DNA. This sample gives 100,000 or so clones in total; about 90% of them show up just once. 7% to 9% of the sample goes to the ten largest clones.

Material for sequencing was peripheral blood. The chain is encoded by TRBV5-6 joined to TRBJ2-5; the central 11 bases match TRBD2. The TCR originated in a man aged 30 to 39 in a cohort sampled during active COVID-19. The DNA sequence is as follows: TGTGCCAGCAGCTCCGGGACTAGCGGAGAAGAGACCCAGTACTTC. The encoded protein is CASSSGTSGEETQYF.